This T cell receptor (beta chain) was sequenced for a study of shared T cell receptors in the human thymus (dated by TCRdb to the early 2020s). Regarding the complete study: The study examined how the human thymus generates shared, self-reactive T-cell receptor alpha chains.

Library construction relied on the immunoSEQ multiplex PCR assay. TCRdb stores this immuneACCESS table with in-frame sequences only. Part of the clones is absent; in the studies checked, under half of the shortfall reflects unresolved V genes, and no reason is known for the rest. This sample lists roughly 410,000 clones; 95% were detected once. The ten most abundant clones make up approximately 0.02% of the sample. Of note for this clone: The antigen this receptor binds is unknown. No much larger clone is present one base from it, and per-base qualities are unavailable.

The germline V gene supplies CDR1 LGHNT and CDR2 FRNRAP. Taken from cysteine to phenylalanine, the CDR3 has 18 residues. Kept here is only the CDR3 DNA, which spans 54 bases and is read in frame from base 1. Trimming takes 3 bases off V and 0 bases off J; junction bases not matched to a gene: 8. The sequenced sample was thymocytes. The chain is made from TRBV12-5 and TRBJ2-1, and TRBD2 aligns with 10 junction nucleotides. The receptor was derived from a human donor. The CDR3 in this case is CASGFWTSGILSYNEQFF. In nucleotides, the sequence is TGTGCTAGTGGTTTCTGGACTAGCGGTATTCTCTCCTACAATGAGCAGTTCTTC.